The subject of this entry is one T cell receptor beta chain. Its target is unknown. Lymphocytes from graft epithelium and lamina propria were isolated. CDR1 PRHDT and CDR2 FYEKMQ come from the germline V gene (reference sequence). The CDR3 covers 13 residues. Trimming removed 4 bases at V and 5 bases at J, with 9 bases between. The entry originates in a study of graft-versus-host responses after intestinal transplantation. Study-wide background: Transplant recipients had multivisceral, liver-intestinal, or isolated intestinal grafts. Findings of the study overall: Investigators detected GvH clones in recipient marrow, with some emerging earlier in ileum or blood. The study found high graft-versus-host to host-versus-graft clonal ratios in allografts of patients with graft-donor T cell macrochimerism.

Clones were sequenced by immunoSEQ multiplex PCR, and TCRdb holds only the in-frame ones, with some missing. The sample yields 60,000 to 70,000 clones, 75% to 90% seen once. Here the sequenced sample was ileum tissue, taken less than 400 days after transplant. The chain links TRBV13 to TRBJ2-1; a possible D gene is TRBD2 (6 bases). This TCR came from a human patient who received an intestinal transplant, so some T cells may come from the graft donor. The CDR3 loop reads CASSSTRNNEQFF. The CDR3 DNA follows: TGTGCCAGCAGCTCGACTAGGAACAATGAGCAGTTCTTC.